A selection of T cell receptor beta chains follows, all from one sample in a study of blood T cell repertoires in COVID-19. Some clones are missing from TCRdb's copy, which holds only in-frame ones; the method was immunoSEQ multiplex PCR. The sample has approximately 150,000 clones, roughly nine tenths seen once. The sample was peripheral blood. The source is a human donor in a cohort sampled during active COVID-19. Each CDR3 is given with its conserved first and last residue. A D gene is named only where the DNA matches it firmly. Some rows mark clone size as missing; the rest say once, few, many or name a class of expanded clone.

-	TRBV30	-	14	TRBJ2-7	CACAPASSSYEQYF	TGTGCCTGCGCACCCGCTTCGAGCTCCTACGAGCAGTACTTC
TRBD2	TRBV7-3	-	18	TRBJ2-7	CASSLTGTSGRYFHEQYF	TGTGCCAGCAGCTTAACCGGGACTAGCGGGAGGTATTTCCACGAGCAGTACTTC
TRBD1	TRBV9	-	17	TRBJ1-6	CASSVGDRDSYNSPLHF	TGTGCCAGCAGCGTAGGGGACAGAGACTCCTATAATTCACCCCTCCACTTT
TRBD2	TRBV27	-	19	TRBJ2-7	CASSERLAGGLRSSYEQYF	TGTGCCAGCAGTGAAAGACTAGCGGGAGGCCTCAGGAGCTCCTACGAGCAGTACTTC
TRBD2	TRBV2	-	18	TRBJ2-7	CASSAGGLALSRSYEQYF	TGTGCCAGCAGTGCAGGAGGACTAGCGCTTAGTCGGTCCTACGAGCAGTACTTC
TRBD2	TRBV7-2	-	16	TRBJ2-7	CASSLAVSGRVYEQYF	TGTGCCAGCAGCTTAGCGGTTAGCGGGAGAGTATACGAGCAGTACTTC
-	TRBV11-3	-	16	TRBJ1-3	CASSLDGQFSGNTIYF	TGTGCCAGCAGCTTAGATGGCCAATTCTCTGGAAACACCATATATTTT
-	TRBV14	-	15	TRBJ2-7	CASSQVNTILREQYF	TGTGCCAGCAGCCAAGTAAATACCATCCTTAGAGAGCAGTACTTC
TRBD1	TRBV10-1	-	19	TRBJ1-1	CASSESGQGAIVRDTEAFF	TGCGCCAGCAGTGAGTCCGGACAGGGGGCAATCGTTAGGGACACTGAAGCTTTCTTT
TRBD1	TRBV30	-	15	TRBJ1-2	CAWVPAQRLRGGYTF	TGTGCCTGGGTTCCGGCACAGCGCCTCAGGGGGGGCTACACCTTC
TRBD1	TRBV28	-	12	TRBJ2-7	CATTRGPSEQYF	TGTGCCACCACAAGGGGGCCGAGCGAGCAGTACTTC
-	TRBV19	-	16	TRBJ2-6	CASSRNRAEGANVLTF	TGTGCCAGTAGCCGGAACAGGGCTGAAGGGGCCAACGTCCTGACTTTC
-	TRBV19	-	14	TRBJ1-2	CASSIGLEEYGYTF	TGTGCCAGTAGCATTGGATTGGAGGAATATGGCTACACCTTC
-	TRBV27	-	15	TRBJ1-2	CASRRGGGAIYGYTF	TGTGCCAGCAGGCGGGGCGGGGGCGCAATCTATGGCTACACCTTC
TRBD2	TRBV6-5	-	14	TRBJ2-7	CASSYGGGTYEQYF	TGTGCCAGCAGTTACGGCGGGGGGACTTACGAGCAGTACTTC
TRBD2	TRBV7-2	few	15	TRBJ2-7	CASSLRGGSSYEQYF	TGTGCCAGCAGCTTACGGGGGGGGAGCTCCTACGAGCAGTACTTC
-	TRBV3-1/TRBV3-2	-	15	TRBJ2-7	CASSQMRERALEQYF	TGTGCCAGCAGCCAAATGAGGGAGAGGGCTCTCGAGCAGTACTTC
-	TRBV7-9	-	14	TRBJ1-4	CASSPGGPNEKLFF	TGTGCCAGCAGCCCGGGGGGCCCGAATGAAAAACTGTTTTTT
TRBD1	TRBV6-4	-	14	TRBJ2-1	CASSTGTGGGEQFF	TGTGCCAGCAGCACCGGGACAGGGGGCGGAGAGCAGTTCTTC
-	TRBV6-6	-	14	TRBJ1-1	CASSYTGRNTEAFF	TGTGCCAGCAGTTACACGGGGAGGAACACTGAAGCTTTCTTT